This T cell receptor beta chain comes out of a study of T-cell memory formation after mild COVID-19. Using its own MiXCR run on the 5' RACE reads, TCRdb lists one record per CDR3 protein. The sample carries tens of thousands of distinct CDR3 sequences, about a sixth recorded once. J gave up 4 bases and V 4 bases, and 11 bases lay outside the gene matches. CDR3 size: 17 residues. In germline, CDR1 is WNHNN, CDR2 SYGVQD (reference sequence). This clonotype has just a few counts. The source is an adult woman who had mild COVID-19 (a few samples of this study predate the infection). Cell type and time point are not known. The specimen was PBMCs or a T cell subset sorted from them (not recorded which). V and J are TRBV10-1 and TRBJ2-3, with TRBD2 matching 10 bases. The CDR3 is CASSAVGNLAGADTQYF. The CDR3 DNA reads TGCGCCAGCAGTGCCGTCGGGAATCTAGCGGGAGCAGATACGCAGTATTTT.